This T cell receptor (beta chain) originates from a study of CD8+ T cells in alopecia areata. Sequencing templates came from extracted RNA that was reverse transcribed into cDNA. TCRdb's table, derived via immunoSEQ multiplex PCR, lists solely in-frame clones and lacks some. The sample yields 270,000 or so clones, without any singletons. The authors sorted pooled cutaneous lymph node cells using CD4, CD8alpha, NKG2D, NKG2ACE and other markers. A few counts support this clone. Gene names and germline refer to mouse. The CDR3 is cut off 4 residues early in the read; its end comes from the germline J gene. V was clipped by 3 bases and J by 0 bases; unmatched bases: 6. The germline gives CDR1 NSQYPW, CDR2 LRSPGD (reference sequence). The CDR3 sequence is 16 residues long.

This TCR came from a C3H/HeJ mouse with alopecia areata. The mouse line has the MHC haplotype H2-k. The source material was CD4+ T cells sorted from a lymph node. The genes are TRBV1 and TRBJ2-3, with 7 bases lining up with TRBD1. The CDR3 bases that were read are TGCACCTGCAGTGCCCCCAGGGGGTCTAGTGCAGAA. Encoded protein: CTCSAPRGSSAE. The CDR3 in its entirety is CTCSAPRGSSAETLYF.